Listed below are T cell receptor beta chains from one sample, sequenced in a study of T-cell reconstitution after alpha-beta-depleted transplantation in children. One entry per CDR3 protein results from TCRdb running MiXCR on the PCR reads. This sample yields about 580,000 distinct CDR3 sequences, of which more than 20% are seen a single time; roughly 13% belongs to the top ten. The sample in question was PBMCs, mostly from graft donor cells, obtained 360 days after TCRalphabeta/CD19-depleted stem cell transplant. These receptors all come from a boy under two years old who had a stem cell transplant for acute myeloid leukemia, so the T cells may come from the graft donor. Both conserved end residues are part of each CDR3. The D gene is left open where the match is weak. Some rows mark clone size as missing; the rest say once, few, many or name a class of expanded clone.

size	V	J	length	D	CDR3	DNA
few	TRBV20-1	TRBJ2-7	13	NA	CSARPGTDYEQYF	TGCAGTGCTAGACCCGGGACCGATTACGAGCAGTACTTC
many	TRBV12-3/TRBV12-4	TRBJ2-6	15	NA	CASSFYGTGANVLTF	TGTGCCAGCAGTTTTTACGGGACAGGGGCCAACGTCCTGACTTTC
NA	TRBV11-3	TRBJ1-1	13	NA	CASSFGGVGEAFF	TGTGCCAGCAGCTTCGGGGGAGTTGGCGAAGCTTTCTTT
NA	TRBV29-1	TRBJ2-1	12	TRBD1	CSVADRDNEQFF	TGCAGCGTTGCTGACAGGGACAATGAGCAGTTCTTC
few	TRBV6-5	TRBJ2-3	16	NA	CASSYSRGSRVSLEYF	TGTGCCAGCAGTTACTCGAGGGGATCGAGGGTAAGCTTGGAGTATTTT
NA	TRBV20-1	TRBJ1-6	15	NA	CSARGPFSYNSPLHF	TGCAGTGCTAGAGGGCCGTTCTCCTATAATTCACCCCTCCACTTT
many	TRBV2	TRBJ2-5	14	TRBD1	CASMKGGSKETQYF	TGTGCCAGCATGAAAGGGGGCTCAAAAGAGACCCAGTACTTC
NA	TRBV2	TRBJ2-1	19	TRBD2	CASSESLAGGKSSYNEQFF	TGTGCCAGCAGTGAATCACTAGCGGGGGGGAAGAGCTCCTACAATGAGCAGTTCTTC
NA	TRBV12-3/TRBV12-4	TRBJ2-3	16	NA	CASSTPPPGGTDTQYF	TGTGCCAGCAGTACTCCGCCCCCGGGCGGTACAGATACGCAGTATTTT
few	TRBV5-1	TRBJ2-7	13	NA	CATGPGSSYEQYF	TGCGCCACCGGCCCCGGATCCTCCTACGAGCAGTACTTC